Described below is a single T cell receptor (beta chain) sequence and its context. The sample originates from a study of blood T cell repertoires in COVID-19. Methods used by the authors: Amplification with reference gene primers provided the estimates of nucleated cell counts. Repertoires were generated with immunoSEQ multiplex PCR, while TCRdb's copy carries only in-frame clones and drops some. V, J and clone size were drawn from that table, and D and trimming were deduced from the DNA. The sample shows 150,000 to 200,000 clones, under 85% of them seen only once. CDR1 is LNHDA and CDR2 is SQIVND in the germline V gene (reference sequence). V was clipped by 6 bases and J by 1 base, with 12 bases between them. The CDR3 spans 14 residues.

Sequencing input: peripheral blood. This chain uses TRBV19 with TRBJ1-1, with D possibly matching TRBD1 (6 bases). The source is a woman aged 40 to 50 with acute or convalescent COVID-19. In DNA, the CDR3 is TGTGCCAGTAGGGGGGGGGCCGAGAACACTGAAGCTTTCTTT. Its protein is CASRGGAENTEAFF.